This T cell receptor beta chain was sequenced during a study of blood T cell repertoires in COVID-19. The overall study: Material from acute and convalescent COVID-19 was sourced from the United States, Italy and Spain.

Cohort assignment relied on participant-reported clinical history. Recovery among Cohort 3 donors was established by two negative PCRs, clearance, or symptom resolution. Germline V gene sequence: CDR1 SNHLY, CDR2 FYNNEI. Losses at the gene ends were 2 bases for V and 5 bases for J; bases not matched to a gene: 8. This CDR3 is 15 amino acids long. The assay was immunoSEQ multiplex PCR, and TCRdb's table has in-frame clones only and misses some. Of fewer than 350,000 clones listed, 70% to 90% are singletons. The rearrangement uses TRBV2 and TRBJ1-1, with 7 bases identical to TRBD1. The clonotype was recovered from a woman between 40 and 50 years old who had recovered from COVID-19. Material: PBMCs or T cells enriched from blood (not recorded which). The CDR3 loop reads CASSESRGRRTEAFF. DNA for the CDR3: TGTGCCAGCAGTGAATCAAGGGGGCGACGTACTGAAGCTTTCTTT.